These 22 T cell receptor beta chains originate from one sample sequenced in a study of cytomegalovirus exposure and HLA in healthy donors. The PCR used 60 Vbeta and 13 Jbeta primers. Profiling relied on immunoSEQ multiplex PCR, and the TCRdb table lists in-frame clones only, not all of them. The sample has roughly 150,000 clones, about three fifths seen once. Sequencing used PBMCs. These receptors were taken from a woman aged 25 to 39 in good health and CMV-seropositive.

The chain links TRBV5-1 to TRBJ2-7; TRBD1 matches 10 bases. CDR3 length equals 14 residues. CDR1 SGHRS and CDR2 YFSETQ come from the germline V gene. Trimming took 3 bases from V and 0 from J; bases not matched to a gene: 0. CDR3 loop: CASSWTGGSYEQYF. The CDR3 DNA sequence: TGCGCCAGCAGCTGGACAGGGGGCTCCTACGAGCAGTACTTC.

CDR3 sequence (DNA): TGCGCCAGCAGCCTGGCCGGGACAGGGGGCATCACCGGGGAGCTGTTTTTT. Its translation is CASSLAGTGGITGELFF. The J gene is TRBJ2-2, the V gene TRBV5-1; 12 bases map to TRBD1. The CDR3 has 17 amino acids. V shed 4 bases, J shed 4 bases, and the junction held 8 bases outside the gene matches. The germline V gene has CDR1 SGHRS and CDR2 YFSETQ.

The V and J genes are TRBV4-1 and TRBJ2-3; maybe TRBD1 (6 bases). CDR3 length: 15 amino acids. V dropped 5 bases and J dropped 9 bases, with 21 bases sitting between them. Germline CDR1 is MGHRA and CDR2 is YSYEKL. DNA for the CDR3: TGCGCCAGCAGCGCAGCGAACCAGGGGAGTTCGACGCAGTATTTT. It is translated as CASSAANQGSSTQYF.

CDR3 in DNA: TGTGCCTGGAACGGACAAGGGGTCATACTCTCCATGAGCTCCTATAATTCACCCCTCCACTTT. This sequence encodes CAWNGQGVILSMSSYNSPLHF. The J gene is TRBJ1-6, the V gene TRBV30, with a possible D match to TRBD1 (5 bases). With 4 bases removed from V and 0 bases from J, the gap between germline ends came to 28 bases. Germline CDR1 and CDR2: GTSNPN and SVGIG (reference sequence). This CDR3 contains 21 residues.

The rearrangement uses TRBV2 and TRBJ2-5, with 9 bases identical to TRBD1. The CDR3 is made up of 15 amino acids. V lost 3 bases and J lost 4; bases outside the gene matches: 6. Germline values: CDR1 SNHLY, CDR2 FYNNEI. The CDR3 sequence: CASSDRGQGVETQYF. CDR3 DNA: TGTGCCAGCAGTGACAGGGGACAGGGAGTAGAGACCCAGTACTTC.

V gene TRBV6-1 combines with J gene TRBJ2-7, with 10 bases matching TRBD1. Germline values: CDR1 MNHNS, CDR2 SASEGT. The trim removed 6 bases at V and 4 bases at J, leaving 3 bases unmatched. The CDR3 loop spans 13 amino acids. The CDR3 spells CASRTGGGYEQYF. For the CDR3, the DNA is TGTGCCAGCAGGACAGGGGGCGGATACGAGCAGTACTTC.

CDR3 DNA sequence: TGTGCCAGCAGTGGAACAGGGAACCTAGCCGAAAAACTGTTTTTT. Its protein is CASSGTGNLAEKLFF. The chain recombines TRBV6-1 with TRBJ1-4; tentatively, D is TRBD1 (6 bases). Trimming left V 4 bases short and J 8 bases short, with 17 bases between. The CDR3 runs 15 residues. Germline V gene sequence: CDR1 MNHNS, CDR2 SASEGT.

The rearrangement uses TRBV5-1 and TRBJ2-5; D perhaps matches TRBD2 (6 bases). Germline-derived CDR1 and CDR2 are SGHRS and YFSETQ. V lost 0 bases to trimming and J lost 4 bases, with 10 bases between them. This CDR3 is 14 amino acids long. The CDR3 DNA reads TGCGCCAGCAGCTTGGCCTCAGCGGGAGAGACCCAGTACTTC. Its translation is CASSLASAGETQYF. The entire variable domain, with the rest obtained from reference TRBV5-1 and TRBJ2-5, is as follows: KAGVTQTPRYLIKTRGQQVTLSCSPISGHRSVSWYQQTPGQGLQFLFEYFSETQRNKGNFPGRFSGRQFSNSRSEMNVSTLELGDSALYLCASSLASAGETQYFGPGTRLLVL.

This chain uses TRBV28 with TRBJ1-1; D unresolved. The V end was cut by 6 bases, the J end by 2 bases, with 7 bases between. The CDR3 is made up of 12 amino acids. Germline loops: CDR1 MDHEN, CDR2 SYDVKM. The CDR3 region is CASRAVNTEAFF. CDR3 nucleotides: TGTGCCAGCAGGGCGGTCAACACTGAAGCTTTCTTT.

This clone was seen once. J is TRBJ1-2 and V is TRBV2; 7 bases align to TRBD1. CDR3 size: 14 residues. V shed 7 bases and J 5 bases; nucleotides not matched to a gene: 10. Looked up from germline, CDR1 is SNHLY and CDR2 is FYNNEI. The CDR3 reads CASTQPDREYGYTF. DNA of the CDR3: TGTGCCAGCACCCAACCCGACAGGGAATATGGCTACACCTTC.

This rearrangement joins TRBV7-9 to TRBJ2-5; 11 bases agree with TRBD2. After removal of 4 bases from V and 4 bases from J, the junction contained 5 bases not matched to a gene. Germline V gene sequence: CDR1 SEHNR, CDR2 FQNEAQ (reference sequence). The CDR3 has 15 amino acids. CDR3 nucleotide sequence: TGTGCCAGCAGCTCAGGGACTAGCGGTTCAGAGACCCAGTACTTC. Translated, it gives CASSSGTSGSETQYF.

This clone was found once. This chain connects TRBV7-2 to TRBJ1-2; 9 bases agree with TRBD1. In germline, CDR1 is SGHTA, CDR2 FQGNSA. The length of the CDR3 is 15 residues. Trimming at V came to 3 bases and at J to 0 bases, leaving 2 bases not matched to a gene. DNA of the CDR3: TGTGCCAGCAGCTTCACAGGGGGCTCTAACTATGGCTACACCTTC. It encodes CASSFTGGSNYGYTF.

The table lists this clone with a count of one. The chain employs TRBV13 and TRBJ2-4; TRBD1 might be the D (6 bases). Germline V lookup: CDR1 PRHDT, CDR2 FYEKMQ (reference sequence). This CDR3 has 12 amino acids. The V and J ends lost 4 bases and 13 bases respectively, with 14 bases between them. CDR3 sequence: CASSSTGSPQYF. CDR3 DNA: TGTGCCAGCAGCTCTACAGGGTCACCGCAGTACTTC.

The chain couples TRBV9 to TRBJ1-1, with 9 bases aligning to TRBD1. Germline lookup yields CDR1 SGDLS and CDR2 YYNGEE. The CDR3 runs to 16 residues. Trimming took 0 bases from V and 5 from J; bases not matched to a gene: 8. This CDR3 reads CASSVGTGGRRTEAFF. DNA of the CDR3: TGTGCCAGCAGCGTAGGCACAGGGGGCCGGAGGACTGAAGCTTTCTTT.

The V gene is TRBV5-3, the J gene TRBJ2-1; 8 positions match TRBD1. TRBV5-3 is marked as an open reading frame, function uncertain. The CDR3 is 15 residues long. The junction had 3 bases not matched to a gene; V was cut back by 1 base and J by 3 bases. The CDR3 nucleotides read TGTGCCAGAAGCTTGCGCGACAGGGGCTACAATGAGCAGTTCTTC. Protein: CARSLRDRGYNEQFF.

The CDR3 spells CASRGRPGGSGEQYF. CDR3 in DNA: TGTGCCAGCAGAGGCCGCCCAGGGGGATCTGGGGAGCAGTACTTC. The J gene is TRBJ2-5, the V gene TRBV6-5; TRBD1 matches 7 bases. This CDR3 region has 15 residues. Germline V CDR1 and CDR2: MNHEY, SVGAGI. The V segment lost 6 bases and the J segment 11 bases; nucleotides outside the gene matches: 18.

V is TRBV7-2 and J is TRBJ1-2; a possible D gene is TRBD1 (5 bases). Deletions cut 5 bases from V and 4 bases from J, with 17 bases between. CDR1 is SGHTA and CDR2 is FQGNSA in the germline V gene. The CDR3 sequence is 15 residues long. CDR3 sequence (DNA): TGTGCCAGCAGCATAAAGTTCAGGGTCCCCTATGGCTACACCTTC. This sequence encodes CASSIKFRVPYGYTF.

The CDR3 is CASSEAGGEGQPQHF. The CDR3 nucleotides read TGTGCCAGCAGTGAAGCGGGGGGGGAGGGTCAGCCCCAGCATTTT. This chain joins TRBV6-1 and TRBJ1-5; perhaps TRBD1 as D (5 bases). V lost 0 bases to trimming and J lost 6 bases, with 12 bases between them. The CDR3 length is 15 residues. Germline V gene lookup returns CDR1 MNHNS and CDR2 SASEGT.

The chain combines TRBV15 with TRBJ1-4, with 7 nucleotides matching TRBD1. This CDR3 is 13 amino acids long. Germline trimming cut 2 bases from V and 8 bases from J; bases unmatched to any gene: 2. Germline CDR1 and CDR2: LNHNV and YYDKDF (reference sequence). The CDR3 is CATSRQGGEKLFF. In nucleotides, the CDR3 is TGTGCCACCAGCAGACAGGGGGGCGAAAAACTGTTTTTT.

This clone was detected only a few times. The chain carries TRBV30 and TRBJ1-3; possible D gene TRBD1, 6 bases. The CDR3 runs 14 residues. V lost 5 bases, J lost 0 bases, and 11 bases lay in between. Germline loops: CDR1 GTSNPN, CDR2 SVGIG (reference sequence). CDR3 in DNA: TGTGCCTGGGCCGTGGGGGCCTCTGGAAACACCATATATTTT. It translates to CAWAVGASGNTIYF.

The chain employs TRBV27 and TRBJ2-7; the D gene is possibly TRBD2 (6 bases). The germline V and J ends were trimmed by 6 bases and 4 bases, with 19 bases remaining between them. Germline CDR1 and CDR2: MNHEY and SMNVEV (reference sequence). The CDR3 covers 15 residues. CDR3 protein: CASRLTTGGIYEQYF. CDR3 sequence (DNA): TGTGCCAGCAGACTAACAACTGGAGGGATTTACGAGCAGTACTTC.

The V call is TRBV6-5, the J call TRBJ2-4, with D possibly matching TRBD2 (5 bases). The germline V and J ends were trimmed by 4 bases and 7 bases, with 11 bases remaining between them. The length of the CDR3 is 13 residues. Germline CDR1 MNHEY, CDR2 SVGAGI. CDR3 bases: TGTGCCAGCAGTTTAGCCTCGGGGAACATTCAGTACTTC. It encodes CASSLASGNIQYF.